The 26 T cell receptor beta chains below were found in one sample sequenced in a study of cytomegalovirus exposure and HLA in healthy donors. Use of 60 Vbeta and 13 Jbeta primers characterized the PCR. This table comes from immunoSEQ multiplex PCR, and its TCRdb copy is limited to in-frame clones, with some not included. The sample includes 80,000 to 95,000 clones. The sequencing sample was made of PBMCs. Source of these receptors: a man aged 50 to 59 in good health and CMV-seropositive.

This rearrangement joins TRBV2 to TRBJ2-5; weak D call: TRBD2 (5 bases). Trimming took 6 bases from V and 4 from J, leaving 18 bases between them. The V gene's germline CDR1 is SNHLY and CDR2 FYNNEI. The CDR3 has 15 amino acids. In DNA form, the CDR3 reads TGTGCCAGCAGCGGCCTGCGTGGCGCGGGAGAGACCCAGTACTTC. Translation: CASSGLRGAGETQYF.

The chain couples TRBV25-1 to TRBJ2-7, with a possible D match to TRBD2 (6 bases). The length of the CDR3 is 16 residues. In germline, CDR1 is MGHDK, CDR2 SYGVNS. V lost 0 bases, J lost 5 bases, and 17 bases lay in between. The CDR3 here is CASSEYSGGRKNEQYF. The DNA of the CDR3 is TGTGCCAGCAGTGAATACTCCGGAGGGCGCAAAAACGAGCAGTACTTC.

V and J are TRBV19 and TRBJ1-2; 7 nucleotides align to TRBD1. CDR1 LNHDA and CDR2 SQIVND come from the germline V gene (reference sequence). This CDR3 is 13 amino acids long. V was clipped by 2 bases and J by 4 bases; unmatched bases: 1. CDR3 protein: CASSIQGGYGYTF. Here the CDR3 DNA reads TGTGCCAGTAGTATACAGGGGGGCTATGGCTACACCTTC.

This chain connects TRBV7-3 to TRBJ2-7; 7 positions agree with TRBD2. V was pared by 2 bases and J by 3 bases, with 7 bases of the junction left unmatched. The CDR3 length is 15 residues. The germline CDR1 and CDR2 sequences are SGHTA and FQGTGA. Written as DNA, the CDR3 is TGTGCCAGCAGCTTACGGCCGGGAGGAAACTACGAGCAGTACTTC. Amino acid sequence: CASSLRPGGNYEQYF. Full variable domain (remainder filled in from reference TRBV7-3 and TRBJ2-7): GAGVSQTPSNKVTEKGKYVELRCDPISGHTALYWYRQSLGQGPEFLIYFQGTGAADDSGLPNDRFFAVRPEGSVSTLKIQRTERGDSAVYLCASSLRPGGNYEQYFGPGTRLTVT.

This clone is called hyperexpanded based on its frequency. The sample has other DNA sequences that encode this CDR3 too. The CDR3 DNA reads TGTGCCAGCAGCTTAGACAGGACAGAGGATCATGAGCAGTTCTTC. It yields the protein CASSLDRTEDHEQFF. The V call is TRBV7-6, the J call TRBJ2-1; D perhaps matches TRBD1 (6 bases). The V and J ends lost 1 base and 8 bases respectively, with 15 bases between them. Per germline, CDR1 SGHVS and CDR2 FNYEAQ. This CDR3 spans 15 amino acids.

Concerning this clone itself: The sample contains more than one DNA sequence encoding this CDR3. This chain uses TRBV2 with TRBJ1-5; TRBD1 matches 9 bases. V was pared by 6 bases and J by 7 bases, with 4 bases of the junction left unmatched. The CDR3 is 13 amino acids. Germline lookup yields CDR1 SNHLY and CDR2 FYNNEI. CDR3 sequence: CASSGTGNQPQHF. The CDR3 DNA reads TGTGCCAGCAGCGGGACAGGGAACCAGCCCCAGCATTTT. The whole variable domain, filled in from reference TRBV2 and TRBJ1-5, reads EPEVTQTPSHQVTQMGQEVILRCVPISNHLYFYWYRQILGQKVEFLVSFYNNEISEKSEIFDDQFSVERPDGSNFTLKIRSTKLEDSAMYFCASSGTGNQPQHFGDGTRLSIL.

The genes are TRBV5-1 and TRBJ2-7; TRBD1 matches at 7 bases. CDR1 and CDR2 (germline): SGHRS, YFSETQ. V was pared by 3 bases and J by 5 bases, with 2 bases of the junction left unmatched. There are 12 residues in the CDR3. The CDR3 bases are TGCGCCAGCAGCTCAACAGGGGACGAGCAGTACTTC. Translated: CASSSTGDEQYF.

V is TRBV5-1 and J is TRBJ2-6; D ambiguous. The length of the CDR3 is 16 residues. The germline CDR1 and CDR2 sequences are SGHRS and YFSETQ. The V and J ends lost 2 bases and 0 bases respectively, with 9 bases between them. CDR3 sequence reads: CASSFELHSGANVLTF. Written as DNA, the CDR3 is TGCGCCAGCAGCTTCGAGCTTCACTCTGGGGCCAACGTCCTGACTTTC.

The CDR3: CASSSNRGGYEQYV. CDR3 sequence (DNA): TGTGCCAGCAGCTCCAACAGGGGGGGATACGAGCAGTACGTC. The chain has TRBV7-2 and TRBJ2-7; a weak D match, TRBD1 (8 bases). Trimming cost V 4 bases and J 4 bases, with 14 bases left between them. The germline CDR1 and CDR2 sequences are SGHTA and FQGNSA. This CDR3 comprises 14 residues.

The CDR3 spells CASSPGLNTEAFF. CDR3 sequence (DNA): TGTGCCAGCTCACCAGGGCTGAACACTGAAGCTTTCTTT. This sequence joins TRBV18 and TRBJ1-1; D gene uncertain. This CDR3 contains 13 residues. Germline V gene sequence: CDR1 KGHSH, CDR2 LQKENI. The ends were cut back, 2 bases at V and 0 bases at J, with 4 bases in the middle.

The chain combines TRBV6-5 with TRBJ2-1; D possibly corresponds to TRBD2 (5 bases). Trimming removed 7 bases from V and 0 bases from J, with 7 bases in between. This CDR3 spans 13 amino acids. CDR1 and CDR2 from the germline V gene are MNHEY and SVGAGI. The CDR3 nucleotides read TGTGCCAGCATGGGGAGCTCCTACAATGAGCAGTTCTTC. Protein sequence: CASMGSSYNEQFF.

The rearrangement links TRBV7-9 to TRBJ2-2, with 7 bases aligning to TRBD1. V was pared by 8 bases and J by 4 bases, with 13 bases of the junction left unmatched. This CDR3 is built from 16 residues. The germline CDR1 and CDR2 sequences are SEHNR and FQNEAQ (reference sequence). CDR3: CASRTEPGQITGELFF. DNA of the CDR3: TGTGCCAGCCGGACGGAACCGGGACAGATCACCGGGGAGCTGTTTTTT.

V gene TRBV9 combines with J gene TRBJ1-2; possible D gene TRBD1, 6 bases. Between the trimmed V and J ends, which lost 4 bases and 12 bases, there was a span of 22 bases. CDR3 length: 14 amino acids. Germline V gives CDR1 SGDLS, CDR2 YYNGEE. The DNA of the CDR3 is TGTGCCAGCAGCCTCTTAGGGGGGGACGGGGGCCACACCTTC. It encodes CASSLLGGDGGHTF. The variable domain in full, completed from reference TRBV9 and TRBJ1-2, reads DSGVTQTPKHLITATGQRVTLRCSPRSGDLSVYWYQQSLDQGLQFLIQYYNGEERAKGNILERFSAQQFPDLHSELNLSSLELGDSALYFCASSLLGGDGGHTFGSGTRLTVV.

V usage is TRBV27 and J usage is TRBJ2-1, with 7 bases that match TRBD1. The J segment lost 7 bases and the V segment lost 6 bases, leaving 12 bases of the junction unmatched. This CDR3 spans 15 amino acids. Germline V gives CDR1 MNHEY, CDR2 SMNVEV (reference sequence). DNA for the CDR3: TGTGCCAGCAGCTCGGACAGGCCGCCTTGGAATGAGCAGTTCTTC. Translation gives CASSSDRPPWNEQFF.

V gene TRBV2 combines with J gene TRBJ1-2; 12 bases line up with TRBD1. There are 14 residues in the CDR3. Trimming removed 6 bases from V and 4 bases from J; junction bases left unmatched: 3. CDR1 is SNHLY, CDR2 FYNNEI, per germline. The CDR3 region is CASRGDRGPYGYTF. CDR3 DNA sequence: TGTGCCAGCAGGGGGGACAGGGGGCCCTATGGCTACACCTTC.

The chain recombines TRBV5-6 with TRBJ1-2, with TRBD1 matching over 8 bases. The CDR3 spans 14 residues. The J segment lost 2 bases and the V segment lost 1 base, leaving 1 base of the junction unmatched. Germline CDR1 SGHDT, CDR2 YYEEEE. The CDR3 coding sequence is TGTGCCAGCAGCTTGACAGGGGGGAACTATGGCTACACCTTC. This translates into CASSLTGGNYGYTF. The full variable domain, with the rest looked up from reference TRBV5-6 and TRBJ1-2, is DAGVTQSPTHLIKTRGQQVTLRCSPKSGHDTVSWYQQALGQGPQFIFQYYEEEERQRGNFPDRFSGHQFPNYSSELNVNALLLGDSALYLCASSLTGGNYGYTFGSGTRLTVV.

CDR3 loop: CARSLAPRQGPTSGYTF. As DNA, the CDR3 is TGTGCCAGAAGCTTGGCCCCCCGACAGGGGCCGACTAGTGGCTACACCTTC. The chain employs TRBV5-3 and TRBJ1-2, with TRBD1 matching 8 bases. TRBV5-3 is annotated as an ORF whose role is uncertain. The V segment lost 0 bases and the J segment 7 bases; nucleotides outside the gene matches: 14. This CDR3 comprises 17 residues.

This chain links TRBV4-3 with TRBJ2-2; a possible D gene is TRBD2 (6 bases). CDR1 and CDR2 (germline): LGHNA, YSLEER. Deletions cut 4 bases from V and 1 base from J, with 13 bases between. This CDR3 is built from 16 residues. The CDR3 loop reads CASSREAGLNTGELFF. The CDR3 DNA sequence: TGCGCCAGCAGCCGCGAAGCGGGTTTGAACACCGGGGAGCTGTTTTTT.

The chain carries TRBV19 and TRBJ2-2; a possible D gene is TRBD1 (6 bases). The germline V and J ends were trimmed by 5 bases and 4 bases, with 11 bases remaining between them. Germline-derived CDR1 and CDR2 are LNHDA and SQIVND (reference sequence). The CDR3 spans 14 residues. The CDR3 sequence is CASSASTGTGELFF. Here the CDR3 DNA reads TGTGCCAGTAGTGCGTCGACAGGCACCGGGGAGCTGTTTTTT.

This CDR3 reads CASRRDGSYEQYF. CDR3 nucleotides: TGTGCCAGCAGGCGGGACGGATCCTACGAGCAGTACTTC. The chain carries TRBV6-6 and TRBJ2-7, with TRBD2 as a possible D gene (6 bases). This CDR3 is 13 amino acids long. Germline V gene sequence: CDR1 MNHNY, CDR2 SVGAGI (reference sequence). V gave up 6 bases and J gave up 1 base, with 10 bases separating them.

V usage is TRBV11-2 and J usage is TRBJ1-1, with 7 bases lining up with TRBD1. Germline CDR1 reads SGHAT; CDR2 reads FQNNGV. The CDR3 extends over 14 amino acids. The V gene end was trimmed by 6 bases and the J gene end by 4 bases; junction bases not matched to a gene: 8. CDR3 residues: CASSPRGGGTEAFF. CDR3 sequence (DNA): TGTGCCAGCAGTCCCCGAGGGGGCGGCACTGAAGCTTTCTTT.

This chain links TRBV18 with TRBJ1-2, with 9 bases lining up with TRBD1. V dropped 3 bases and J dropped 4; count of bases not matched to a gene: 12. There are 17 residues in the CDR3. Per the germline V gene, CDR1 is KGHSH and CDR2 is LQKENI. CDR3 sequence reads: CASSPTGTGFFPYGYTF. The CDR3 coding sequence is TGTGCCAGCTCACCGACCGGGACAGGGTTTTTCCCCTATGGCTACACCTTC.

The chain joins TRBV5-4 to TRBJ2-2, with TRBD2 matching over 8 bases. J gave up 5 bases and V 0 bases, and 6 bases lay outside the gene matches. The germline V gene encodes CDR1 SGHNT and CDR2 YYREEE (reference sequence). This CDR3 has 16 amino acids. The DNA of the CDR3 is TGTGCCAGCAGCTTGGCCGGGGGGGATTGGACCGGGGAGCTGTTTTTT. This gives the protein CASSLAGGDWTGELFF.

The J gene is TRBJ2-7, the V gene TRBV4-2; TRBD2 aligns across 8 bases. Trimming took 7 bases from V and 4 from J; bases not matched to a gene: 15. Germline V gene sequence: CDR1 LGHNA, CDR2 YNFKEQ. The CDR3 extends over 16 amino acids. CDR3 DNA sequence: TGTGCCAGCACCCGGGATGAGACTAGCGTTGGTTACGAGCAGTACTTC. This encodes CASTRDETSVGYEQYF.

The V gene is TRBV30, the J gene TRBJ1-5; D ambiguous. CDR1 is GTSNPN, CDR2 SVGIG, per germline (reference sequence). This CDR3 is 13 amino acids long. Between the trimmed V and J ends, which lost 8 bases and 6 bases, there was a span of 17 bases. In nucleotides, the CDR3 is TGTGCCGTAAGTAGACTCGAAGGTCAGCCCCAGCATTTT. This translates into CAVSRLEGQPQHF. The full variable domain, completed using reference TRBV30 and TRBJ1-5, is SQTIHQWPATLVQPVGSPLSLECTVEGTSNPNLYWYRQAAGRGLQLLFYSVGIGQISSEVPQNLSASRPQDRQFILSSKKLLLSDSGFYLCAVSRLEGQPQHFGDGTRLSIL.

The CDR3 nucleotides are TGCGCCAGCAGCTCACAGGGGCCGGATGAGCAGTTCTTC. Protein: CASSSQGPDEQFF. The rearrangement links TRBV5-1 to TRBJ2-1; 7 bases align to TRBD1. The CDR3 loop spans 13 amino acids. Germline CDR1 is SGHRS and CDR2 is YFSETQ. V was pared by 3 bases and J by 8 bases, with 5 bases of the junction left unmatched. The full variable domain, in which reference TRBV5-1 and TRBJ2-1 provide the parts outside the CDR3, is KAGVTQTPRYLIKTRGQQVTLSCSPISGHRSVSWYQQTPGQGLQFLFEYFSETQRNKGNFPGRFSGRQFSNSRSEMNVSTLELGDSALYLCASSSQGPDEQFFGPGTRLTVL.